This entry is about one T cell receptor beta chain. Measured with immunoSEQ multiplex PCR; TCRdb has only the in-frame clones, and not every one. The table includes 150,000 to 200,000 clones, about nine tenths detected once. The data belong to a study of blood T cell repertoires in COVID-19. Study as a whole: Sites across the United States, Italy and Spain contributed samples from acute and convalescent COVID-19.

The CDR3 consists of 12 residues. The germline V gene encodes CDR1 MDHEN and CDR2 SYDVKM. The V end was cut by 4 bases, the J end by 8 bases, with 9 bases between. The genes are TRBV28 and TRBJ2-1; possibly TRBD1 for D (5 bases). The sequencing input was peripheral blood. This receptor was identified in a man aged 18 to 30 who had recovered from COVID-19. This chain's CDR3 is CASSSRGYEQFF. DNA for the CDR3: TGTGCCAGCAGTTCAAGGGGCTATGAGCAGTTCTTC.